This T cell receptor (beta chain) was captured in a study of T cell responses to AZD1222 COVID-19 vaccine. Study-level results: Reports indicate that nearly half of spike-specific TCRs are directed at unmutated variant regions.

With respect to this clone: Its specificity is not known.

Measured with immunoSEQ multiplex PCR; TCRdb has only the in-frame clones, and not every one. This table has approximately 100,000 clones, approximately 88% appearing once. V dropped 1 base and J dropped 9 bases, with 13 bases sitting between them. From germline, CDR1 is LGHDT and CDR2 YNNKEL (reference sequence). This CDR3 comprises 15 residues. The origin of this receptor is an adult in good health. The material sequenced was peripheral blood, taken on day 0 of MenACWY control vaccination. This chain links TRBV3-1 (or the pseudogene TRBV3-2) with TRBJ1-6; a possible D gene is TRBD1 (5 bases). CDR3 bases: TGTGCCAGCAGCCAAGGGGGGACCTTTACTTCACCCCTCCACTTT. Translation gives CASSQGGTFTSPLHF.